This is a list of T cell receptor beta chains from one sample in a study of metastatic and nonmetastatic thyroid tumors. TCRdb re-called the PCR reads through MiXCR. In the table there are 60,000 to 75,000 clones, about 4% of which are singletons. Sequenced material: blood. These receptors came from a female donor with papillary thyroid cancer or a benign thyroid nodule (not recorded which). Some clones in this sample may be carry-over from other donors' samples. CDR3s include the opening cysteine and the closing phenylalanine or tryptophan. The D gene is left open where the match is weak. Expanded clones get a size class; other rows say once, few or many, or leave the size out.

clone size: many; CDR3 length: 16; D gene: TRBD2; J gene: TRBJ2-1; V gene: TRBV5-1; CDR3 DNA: TGCGCCAGCAGCTTGCCGAGCGGGATCTCCTACAATGAGCAGTTCTTC; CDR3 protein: CASSLPSGISYNEQFF
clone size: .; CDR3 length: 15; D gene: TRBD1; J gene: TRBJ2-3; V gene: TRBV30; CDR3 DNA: TGTGCCTGCGACAGGGCCCCGGCCCACACAGATACGCAGTATTTT; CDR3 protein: CACDRAPAHTDTQYF
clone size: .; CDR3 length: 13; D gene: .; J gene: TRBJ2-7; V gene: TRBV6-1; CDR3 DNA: TGTGCCAGCTATACACGAGGGGTCTACGAGCAGTACTTC; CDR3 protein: CASYTRGVYEQYF
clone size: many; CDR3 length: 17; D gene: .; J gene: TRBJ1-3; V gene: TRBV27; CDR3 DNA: TGTGCCAGCAGTTTATACGGAACAGGGACCTCTGGAAACACCATATATTTT; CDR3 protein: CASSLYGTGTSGNTIYF
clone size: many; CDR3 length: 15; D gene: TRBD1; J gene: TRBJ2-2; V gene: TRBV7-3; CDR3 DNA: TGTGCCAGCAGCGCCGGTTCAGGGGGCTCCGGGGAGCTGTTTTTT; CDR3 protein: CASSAGSGGSGELFF
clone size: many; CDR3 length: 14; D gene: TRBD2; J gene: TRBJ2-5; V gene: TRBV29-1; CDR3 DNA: TGCAGCGTGCGCCGGGGGGGATTACAAGAGACCCAGTACTTC; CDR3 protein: CSVRRGGLQETQYF
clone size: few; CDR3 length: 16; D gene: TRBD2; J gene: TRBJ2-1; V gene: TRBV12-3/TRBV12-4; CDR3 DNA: TGTGCCAGCAACCTAGTGGGGACTAGTTATAACAATGAGCAGTTCTTC; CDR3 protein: CASNLVGTSYNNEQFF
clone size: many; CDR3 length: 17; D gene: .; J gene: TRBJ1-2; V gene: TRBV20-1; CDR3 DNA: TGCAGTGCTAGTTTGGGTCAGGGGTCTCGAACTAACTATGGCTACACCTTC; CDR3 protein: CSASLGQGSRTNYGYTF
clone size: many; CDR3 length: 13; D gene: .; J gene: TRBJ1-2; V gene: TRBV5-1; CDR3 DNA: TGCGCCGGCACCCTAGGGGGAAACTATGGCTACACCTTC; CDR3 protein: CAGTLGGNYGYTF
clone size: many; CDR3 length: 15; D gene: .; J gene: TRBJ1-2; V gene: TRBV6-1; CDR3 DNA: TGTGCCAGCAGCCACGACGGAGTCCTCTTCTATGGCTACACCTTC; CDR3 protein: CASSHDGVLFYGYTF
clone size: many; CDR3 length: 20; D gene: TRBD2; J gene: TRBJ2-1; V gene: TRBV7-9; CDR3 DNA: TGTGCCAGCAGCTCGACCCCCTTTGGTAGCGGGAGAGGGTCCTACAATGAGCAGTTCTTC; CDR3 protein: CASSSTPFGSGRGSYNEQFF
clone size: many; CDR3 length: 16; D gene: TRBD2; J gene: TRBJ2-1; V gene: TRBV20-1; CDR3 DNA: TGCAGTGCTAGAGAGCTAGCGGGAGCCACATACAATGAGCAGTTCTTC; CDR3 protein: CSARELAGATYNEQFF
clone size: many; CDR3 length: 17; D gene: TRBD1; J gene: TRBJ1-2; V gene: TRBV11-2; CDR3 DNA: TGTGCCAGCAGCCCAATGAGAAGGACAGGGACTAACTATGGCTACACCTTC; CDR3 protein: CASSPMRRTGTNYGYTF
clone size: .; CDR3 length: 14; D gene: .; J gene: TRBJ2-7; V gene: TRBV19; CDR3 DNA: TGCGCCAGTAGTCGACAGGAGAGCTCCTACGAGCAGTACTTT; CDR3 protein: CASSRQESSYEQYF
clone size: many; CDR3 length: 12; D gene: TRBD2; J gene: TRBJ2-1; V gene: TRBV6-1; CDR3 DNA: TGTGCCAGCAGTGTAAGCGGGAGGGCGCAGTTCTTC; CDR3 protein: CASSVSGRAQFF
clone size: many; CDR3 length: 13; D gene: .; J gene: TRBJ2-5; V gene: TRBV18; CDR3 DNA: TGTGCCAGCTCACCCGGCAACAAAGAGACCCAGTACTTC; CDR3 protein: CASSPGNKETQYF
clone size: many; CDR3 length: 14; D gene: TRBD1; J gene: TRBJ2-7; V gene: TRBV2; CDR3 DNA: TGTGCCAGCAGTAGGACAGGGAATACCCTCGAGCAGTACTTC; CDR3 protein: CASSRTGNTLEQYF
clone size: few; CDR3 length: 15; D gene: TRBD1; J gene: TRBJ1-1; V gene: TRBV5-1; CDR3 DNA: TGCGCCAGCAGCTTGTCTGGACAGGGCAGGACTGAAGCTTTCTTT; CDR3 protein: CASSLSGQGRTEAFF
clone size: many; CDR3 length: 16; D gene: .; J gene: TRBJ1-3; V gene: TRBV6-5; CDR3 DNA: TGTGCCAGCAGTTACTCTACGGGCAGCTCTGGAAACACCATATATTTT; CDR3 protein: CASSYSTGSSGNTIYF
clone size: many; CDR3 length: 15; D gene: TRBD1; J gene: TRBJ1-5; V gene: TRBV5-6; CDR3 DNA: TGTGCCAGCAGCTTGGGACAGGGTGGCAATCAGCCCCAGCATTTT; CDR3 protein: CASSLGQGGNQPQHF
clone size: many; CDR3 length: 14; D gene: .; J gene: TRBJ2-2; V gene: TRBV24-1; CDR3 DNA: TGTGCCACCAGTGGAGGGCCGAACACCGGGGAGCTGTTTTTT; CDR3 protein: CATSGGPNTGELFF
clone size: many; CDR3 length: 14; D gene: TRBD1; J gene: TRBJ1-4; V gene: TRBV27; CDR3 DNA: TGTGCCAGCCGCCAACAGGGGAGGGTTGAAAAACTGTTTTTT; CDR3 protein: CASRQQGRVEKLFF
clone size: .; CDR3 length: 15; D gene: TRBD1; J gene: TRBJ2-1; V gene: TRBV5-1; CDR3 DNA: TGCGCCAGCAGCTTGGAACAGGGGGCGCGGAGCGAGCAGTTGTTC; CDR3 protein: CASSLEQGARSEQLF
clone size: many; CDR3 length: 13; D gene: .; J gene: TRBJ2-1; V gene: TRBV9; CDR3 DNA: TGTGCCAGCAGCACCTCTCTAGCGAGCGAGCAGTTCTTC; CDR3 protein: CASSTSLASEQFF